Listed below are T cell receptor beta chains from one sample, sequenced in a study of cytomegalovirus exposure and HLA in healthy donors. Data came from immunoSEQ multiplex PCR; TCRdb stores just in-frame clones and leaves some out. Of about 180,000 clones in the sample, about 83% were seen once. The sample was PBMCs. Receptors originate from a young woman in good health and CMV-seronegative. CDR3s include the opening cysteine and the closing phenylalanine or tryptophan. A D gene is named only where the DNA matches it firmly. Rows may omit the clone size; those that give it use once, few, many or a size class.

d_gene	abundance	j_gene	v_gene	CDR3nt	CDR3aa
TRBD1	-	TRBJ2-2	TRBV5-6	TGTGCCAGCAGCTTGTCAGGGGGCCGTTTCGCCGGGGAGCTGTTTTTT	CASSLSGGRFAGELFF
TRBD1	-	TRBJ2-3	TRBV5-1	TGCGCCAGCAGCTTGGAGGACAGGGGAAGGGATACGCAGTATTTT	CASSLEDRGRDTQYF
-	-	TRBJ2-6	TRBV18	TGTGCCAGCTCCTTCCCTTCTGGGGCCAACGTCCTGACTTTC	CASSFPSGANVLTF
-	-	TRBJ2-5	TRBV12-5	TGTGCTAGTGGTTTTTCAGAAGAGACCCAGTACTTC	CASGFSEETQYF
-	-	TRBJ1-2	TRBV11-2	TGTGCCAGCAGCTTATACAGCAACTATGGCTACACCTTC	CASSLYSNYGYTF
-	few	TRBJ1-2	TRBV6-5	TGTGCCAGCAGAGGTGAGGACTATGGCTACACCTTC	CASRGEDYGYTF
-	-	TRBJ2-7	TRBV5-5	TGTGCCAGCAGCTTTCGGGTCCTGCCTAACGAGCAGTACTTC	CASSFRVLPNEQYF
-	-	TRBJ1-6	TRBV13	TGTGCCAGCAGCATAAGGGGCCTCAATTCACCCCTCCACTTT	CASSIRGLNSPLHF
-	few	TRBJ1-2	TRBV5-6	TGTGCCAGCAGCCCGGCCGGGGGTGGCTACACCTTC	CASSPAGGGYTF
TRBD1	-	TRBJ1-2	TRBV7-2	TGTGCCAGCAGCCCCTACCACCCGGGACAGGGGGCTCTCTGGGGTGGCTACACCTTC	CASSPYHPGQGALWGGYTF
-	-	TRBJ1-1	TRBV5-1	TGCGCCAGCAGCTTGGAACAGGGTGAGATGAACACTGAAGCTTTCTTT	CASSLEQGEMNTEAFF
-	-	TRBJ1-2	TRBV6-5	TGTGCCAGCAAAACAGGGTTGGACTATGGCTACACCTTC	CASKTGLDYGYTF
-	-	TRBJ1-2	TRBV2	TGTGCCAGCACTAGAAGCACGCGCGAGAATTACTATGGCTACACCTTC	CASTRSTRENYYGYTF
TRBD1	few	TRBJ1-6	TRBV6-5	TGTGCCAGCAGTCGAACAGGGGCTGTAAATTCACCCCTCCACTTT	CASSRTGAVNSPLHF
-	-	TRBJ2-1	TRBV7-9	TGTGCCAGCAGCCCAGGGACTCCCGTGAGTCAGATCTTC	CASSPGTPVSQIF
-	-	TRBJ1-2	TRBV28	TGTGCCAGCAGTACTAGACAGGAGCCTAACTATGGCTACACCTTC	CASSTRQEPNYGYTF
TRBD1	-	TRBJ1-1	TRBV27	TGTGCCAGCAGTTTCAACACAGGGGGTTTCACTGAAGCTTTCTTT	CASSFNTGGFTEAFF
-	few	TRBJ1-2	TRBV5-6	TGTGCCAGCAGGTCGACAGTGGAGTATGGCTACACCTTC	CASRSTVEYGYTF
TRBD2	-	TRBJ2-2	TRBV7-6	TGTGCCAGCAGGACTAGCCTCACCGGGGAGCTGTTTTTT	CASRTSLTGELFF
-	-	TRBJ1-2	TRBV29-1	TGCAGCGTTAATCAGGGGCCTGATGGCTACACCTTC	CSVNQGPDGYTF
-	-	TRBJ2-7	TRBV6-1	TGTGCCAGCAGTGAATGGGGGCCAGGGAGCTACGAGCAGTACTTC	CASSEWGPGSYEQYF
-	-	TRBJ1-6	TRBV15	TGTGCCACCAGCGATGGGCCTAAGAATTCACCCCTCCACTTT	CATSDGPKNSPLHF
TRBD2	-	TRBJ2-5	TRBV10-2	TGCGCCACCAAGGGACTAGCGGGGGTGGAGACCCAGTACTTC	CATKGLAGVETQYF
-	medium-sized	TRBJ2-6	TRBV5-6	TGTGCCAGCAGCTTTTTTTCGGGGGCCAACGTCCTGACTTTC	CASSFFSGANVLTF
-	once	TRBJ1-1	TRBV29-1	TGCAGCGTCGGCATACAGGGTTTGAACACTGAAGCTTTCTTT	CSVGIQGLNTEAFF
-	-	TRBJ1-1	TRBV5-1	TGCGCCAGCAGCGGGGGGGCAGGGATGAACACTGAAGCTTTCTTT	CASSGGAGMNTEAFF
TRBD1	-	TRBJ2-7	TRBV14	TGTGCCAGCGGACAGGGGGCCTACGAGCAGTACTTC	CASGQGAYEQYF
-	-	TRBJ1-1	TRBV7-9	TGTGCCAGCAGCTTCCTGCCAGGTGAAACTTTGAACACTGAAGCTTTCTTT	CASSFLPGETLNTEAFF
TRBD1	few	TRBJ1-6	TRBV6-5	TGTGCCAGCAGAGGCCTGACAGGGTTTGATTCACCCCTCCACTTT	CASRGLTGFDSPLHF
-	-	TRBJ1-2	TRBV5-1	TGCGCCAGCAGCTTGGGACAGTCCTCCTTCGGAGGCTACACCTTC	CASSLGQSSFGGYTF
TRBD2	-	TRBJ2-3	TRBV30	TGTGCCTGGAGTGCGGGCGGGGGGGCCACAGATACGCAGTATTTT	CAWSAGGGATDTQYF
TRBD1	once	TRBJ2-7	TRBV7-8	TGTGCCAGCAGCTTCGACACCGGGACAGGGGCCGCTAAGAGGACCTACGAGCAGTACTTC	CASSFDTGTGAAKRTYEQYF
-	-	TRBJ2-2	TRBV14	TGTGCCAGCAGCGACGGGTGGACAACGAACACCGGGGAGCTGTTTTTT	CASSDGWTTNTGELFF
-	-	TRBJ1-5	TRBV19	TGTGCCAGTAGCGGGTCCGGGACATTCAATCAGCCCCAGCATTTT	CASSGSGTFNQPQHF
TRBD1	-	TRBJ1-1	TRBV28	TGTGCCAGCCGGGACAGGGGTTATTACACTGAAGCTTTCTTT	CASRDRGYYTEAFF
TRBD1	-	TRBJ2-5	TRBV19	TGTGCCAGTAGTATAACAGGGGATTTGGAGACCCAGTACTTC	CASSITGDLETQYF
TRBD2	-	TRBJ2-1	TRBV19	TGTGCCAGTAGTATAGGGCTAGCGGGGGACTACAATGAGCAGTTCTTC	CASSIGLAGDYNEQFF
-	-	TRBJ2-5	TRBV7-9	TGTGCCAGCAGCTCTTCGGCCGGGGAGACCCAGTACTTC	CASSSSAGETQYF
-	-	TRBJ1-4	TRBV6-6	TGTGCCAGCAGTTATGTTCTCGGAGCAACTAATGAAAAACTGTTTTTT	CASSYVLGATNEKLFF
TRBD1	few	TRBJ2-7	TRBV27	TGTGCCAGCAGTAGCCGGGACAGGGACTACGAGCAGTACTTC	CASSSRDRDYEQYF
TRBD1	-	TRBJ1-5	TRBV28	TGTGCCAGCAGATTAGACAGGGTTAGACAGCCCCAGCATTTT	CASRLDRVRQPQHF
-	-	TRBJ1-2	TRBV9	TGTGCCAGCAGCGTAGTTGCACAGGGCAACTATGGCTACACCTTC	CASSVVAQGNYGYTF
TRBD2	-	TRBJ2-3	TRBV9	TGTGCCAGCAGCCCGCTAGCGGGGGGGATCACAGATACGCAGTATTTT	CASSPLAGGITDTQYF
TRBD2	-	TRBJ2-2	TRBV19	TGTGCCAGTAGTATATTTTCGGGGGGAGCCCCCACCGGGGAGCTGTTTTTT	CASSIFSGGAPTGELFF
TRBD1	-	TRBJ2-1	TRBV6-1	TGTGCCAGCAGGGGGACAGGGGGTATCGATGAGCAGTTCTTC	CASRGTGGIDEQFF
-	-	TRBJ2-7	TRBV2	TGTGCCAGCAGCAGGGTTCAAGGAGGGATCGAGCAGTACTTC	CASSRVQGGIEQYF
-	-	TRBJ2-1	TRBV29-1	TGCAGCGTTGAAGAAGGCGACTATCACCCGAATGAGCAGTTCTTC	CSVEEGDYHPNEQFF
-	-	TRBJ1-5	TRBV5-6	TGTGCCAGCAGCTTGGGGGGGAGGGAGCCCCAGCATTTT	CASSLGGREPQHF
TRBD1	-	TRBJ1-1	TRBV10-3	TGTGCCATCAGTGAGGCAGGGACAGGGGGCACTGAAGCTTTCTTT	CAISEAGTGGTEAFF
-	-	TRBJ1-5	TRBV25-1	TGTGCCAGCAGTGAGGGGGGGTTGTATAGCAATCAGCCCCAGCATTTT	CASSEGGLYSNQPQHF
-	-	TRBJ2-1	TRBV29-1	TGCAGCGTTGTCTCGGCAGGCGGGAAGGGGAATGAGCAGTTCTTC	CSVVSAGGKGNEQFF
TRBD1	-	TRBJ2-7	TRBV29-1	TGCAGCGTTGAAGGGAGGGCGACAGGGGGCATTTACGAGCAGTACTTC	CSVEGRATGGIYEQYF
-	-	TRBJ2-3	TRBV5-6	TGTGCCAGCAGCATACAGGGTCCAGATACGCAGTATTTT	CASSIQGPDTQYF
-	-	TRBJ2-2	TRBV6-6	TGTGCCAGCAGTTACGCAGGGGAGGGGACCGGGGAGCTGTTTTTT	CASSYAGEGTGELFF
-	-	TRBJ1-3	TRBV6-1	TGTGCCAGCTTAGCTGGAAACACCATATATTTT	CASLAGNTIYF
-	-	TRBJ1-2	TRBV29-1	TGCAGCGTTGAAGATGGGAGGGGAGGGCGGATTCCCTTTCTCACCTTC	CSVEDGRGGRIPFLTF